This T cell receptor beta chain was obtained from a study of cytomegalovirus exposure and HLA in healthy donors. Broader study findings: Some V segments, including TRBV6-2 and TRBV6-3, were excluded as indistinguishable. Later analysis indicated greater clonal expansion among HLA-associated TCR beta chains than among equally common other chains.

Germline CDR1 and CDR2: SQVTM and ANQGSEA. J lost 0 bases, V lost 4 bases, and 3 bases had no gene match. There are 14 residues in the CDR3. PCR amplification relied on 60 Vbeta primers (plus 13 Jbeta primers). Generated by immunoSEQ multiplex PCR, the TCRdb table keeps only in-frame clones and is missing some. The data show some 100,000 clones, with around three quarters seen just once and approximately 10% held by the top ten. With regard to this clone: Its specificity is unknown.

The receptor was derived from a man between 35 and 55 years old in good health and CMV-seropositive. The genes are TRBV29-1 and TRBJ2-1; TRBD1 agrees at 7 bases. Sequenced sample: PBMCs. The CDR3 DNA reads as TGCAGCGTTGCGGGACAGACCTCCTACAATGAGCAGTTCTTC. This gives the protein CSVAGQTSYNEQFF.